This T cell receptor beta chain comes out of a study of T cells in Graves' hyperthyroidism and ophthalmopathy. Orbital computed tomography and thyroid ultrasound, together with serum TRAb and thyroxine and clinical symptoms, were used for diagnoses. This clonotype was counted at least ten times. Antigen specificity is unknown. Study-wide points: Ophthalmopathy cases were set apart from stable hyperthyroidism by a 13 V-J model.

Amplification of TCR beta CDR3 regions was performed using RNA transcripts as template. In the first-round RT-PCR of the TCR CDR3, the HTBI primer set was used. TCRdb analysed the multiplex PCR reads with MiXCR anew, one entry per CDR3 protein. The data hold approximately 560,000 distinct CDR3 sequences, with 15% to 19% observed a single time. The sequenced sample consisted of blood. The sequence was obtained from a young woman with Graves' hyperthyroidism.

CDR3 protein: CASSAPHASYEQYF. For the CDR3, the DNA is TGCGCCAGCAGCGCGCCACATGCGTCCTACGAGCAGTACTTC. V gene TRBV5-1 combines with J gene TRBJ2-7; D is unclear. V was clipped by 4 bases and J by 1 base, with 12 bases between them. This CDR3 contains 14 residues. Germline CDR1 reads SGHRS; CDR2 reads YFSETQ.